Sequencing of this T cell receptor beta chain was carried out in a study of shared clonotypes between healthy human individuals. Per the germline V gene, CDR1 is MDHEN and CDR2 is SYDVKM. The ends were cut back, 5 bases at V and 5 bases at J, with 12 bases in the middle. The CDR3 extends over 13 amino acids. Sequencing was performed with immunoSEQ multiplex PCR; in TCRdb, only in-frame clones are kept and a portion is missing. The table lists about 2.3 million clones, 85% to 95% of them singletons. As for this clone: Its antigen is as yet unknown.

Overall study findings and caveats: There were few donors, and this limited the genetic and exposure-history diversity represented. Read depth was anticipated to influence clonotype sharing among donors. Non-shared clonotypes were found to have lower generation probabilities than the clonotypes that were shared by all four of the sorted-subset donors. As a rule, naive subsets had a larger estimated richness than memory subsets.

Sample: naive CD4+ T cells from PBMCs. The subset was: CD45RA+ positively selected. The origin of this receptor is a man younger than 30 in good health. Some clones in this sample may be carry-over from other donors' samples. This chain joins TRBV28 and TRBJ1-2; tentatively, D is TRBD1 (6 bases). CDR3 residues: CASSGGGIYGYTF. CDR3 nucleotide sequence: TGTGCCAGCAGTGGCGGGGGCATTTATGGCTACACCTTC.